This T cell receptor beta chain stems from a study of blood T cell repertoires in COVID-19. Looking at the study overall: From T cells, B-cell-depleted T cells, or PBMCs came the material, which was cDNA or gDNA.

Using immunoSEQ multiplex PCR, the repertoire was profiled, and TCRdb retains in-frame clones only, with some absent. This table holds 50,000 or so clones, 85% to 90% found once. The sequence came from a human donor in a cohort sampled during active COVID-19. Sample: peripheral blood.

The CDR3 DNA is TGTGCCAGCAGTGGTGACAGCGTTTGGGGCGAAGCTTTCTTT. The encoded protein is CASSGDSVWGEAFF. The gene calls are TRBV25-1 and TRBJ1-1; D might be TRBD1 (5 bases). V was shortened by 4 bases and J by 8 bases, with 17 bases between the two germline ends. The CDR3 is 14 amino acids. CDR1 is MGHDK and CDR2 is SYGVNS in the germline V gene.